These 19 T cell receptor beta chains originate from one sample sequenced in a study of PD-1 blockade in mismatch repair-deficient tumors. Only in-frame clones appear in the TCRdb table, and some are missing; sequencing was by immunoSEQ multiplex PCR. The table shows around 120,000 clones, with 88% occurring only once. The material was peripheral blood, obtained approximately 73 weeks after starting pembrolizumab. Receptors originate from an adult with mismatch repair-deficient cancer.

This clone was observed a handful of times. The chain employs TRBV6-6 and TRBJ1-1; D might be TRBD1 (5 bases). The V gene lost 2 bases and the J gene lost 5 bases, with 6 bases spanning the gap. Germline assignment: CDR1 MNHNY and CDR2 SVGAGI (reference sequence). The CDR3 length is 12 residues. CDR3 sequence reads: CASSYGGTEAFF. The CDR3 coding sequence is TGTGCCAGCAGTTACGGGGGAACTGAAGCTTTCTTT.

The V and J genes are TRBV23-1 and TRBJ1-5; 7 positions agree with TRBD1. TRBV23-1 is designated an ORF whose function remains uncertain. The CDR3 is 15 residues long. Unmatched junction bases numbered 8, after V lost 7 bases and J lost 2 bases. The CDR3 loop reads CASTEGAGGNQPQHF. The CDR3 DNA follows: TGCGCCAGCACCGAGGGGGCAGGAGGCAATCAGCCCCAGCATTTT.

V and J are TRBV6-5 and TRBJ1-2; no clear D. Germline V gene data show CDR1 as MNHEY and CDR2 as SVGAGI. The CDR3 is 13 amino acids. Trimming left V 2 bases short and J 8 bases short, with 12 bases between. The DNA for the CDR3 is TGTGCCAGCAGTTACGCCAGGTCTGGCGGCTACACCTTC. Translation gives CASSYARSGGYTF.

The chain uses TRBV5-6 and TRBJ2-1; 12 bases are a match to TRBD2. Trimming at V came to 4 bases and at J to 1 base, leaving 9 bases not matched to a gene. The CDR3 consists of 18 residues. Germline values: CDR1 SGHDT, CDR2 YYEEEE. CDR3 amino acids: CASSGRLAGGPSYNEQFF. Here the CDR3 DNA reads TGTGCCAGCAGCGGGAGGCTAGCGGGAGGGCCTTCCTACAATGAGCAGTTCTTC.

The chain recombines TRBV27 with TRBJ2-7; 7 bases line up with TRBD2. The CDR3 is made up of 11 amino acids. From germline, CDR1 is MNHEY and CDR2 SMNVEV (reference sequence). V was clipped by 6 bases and J by 6 bases; unmatched bases: 2. CDR3 protein: CASRWGGEQYF. The CDR3 DNA reads TGTGCCAGCAGATGGGGGGGCGAGCAGTACTTC.

The genes are TRBV7-8 and TRBJ2-2; a weak D match, TRBD2 (6 bases). V was trimmed by 8 bases and J by 2 bases, leaving 15 bases between them. This CDR3 is built from 15 residues. CDR1 and CDR2 (germline): SGHVS, FQNEAQ. CDR3 in amino acids: CASPLLGLNTGELFF. CDR3 DNA sequence: TGTGCCAGCCCCTTATTGGGACTTAACACCGGGGAGCTGTTTTTT.

The chain recombines TRBV21-1 with TRBJ2-1; TRBD2 reflects the table's D call only, with no check against the DNA. TRBV21-1 is assigned pseudogene status. This CDR3 is 16 amino acids long. The CDR3 spells CASSKGISGEYNEQFF. For the CDR3, the DNA is TGTGCCAGCAGCAAAGGTATTAGCGGGGAATACAATGAGCAGTTCTTC.

V and J are TRBV13 and TRBJ1-2; unclear D gene. Trimming took off 1 base at V and 6 bases at J, with 9 bases between the two ends. From germline, CDR1 is PRHDT and CDR2 FYEKMQ (reference sequence). CDR3 length: 13 amino acids. The CDR3 DNA reads TGTGCCAGCAGCTTAGTTGGACCCCATGGCTACACCTTC. Encoded protein: CASSLVGPHGYTF.

V usage is TRBV5-4 and J usage is TRBJ2-7; the D call may be TRBD1 or TRBD2 (6 bases each). This CDR3 has 14 amino acids. From germline, CDR1 is SGHNT and CDR2 YYREEE (reference sequence). Trimming removed 1 base from V and 6 bases from J, with 14 bases in between. CDR3 residues: CASSLLGKGGEQYF. CDR3 DNA: TGTGCCAGCAGCTTGCTGGGAAAGGGGGGCGAGCAGTACTTC.

This rearrangement joins TRBV15 to TRBJ2-3; either TRBD1 or TRBD2 may fit D (5 bases each). V was cut by 6 bases and J by 6 bases, with 13 bases left in between. In germline, CDR1 is LNHNV, CDR2 YYDKDF (reference sequence). CDR3 length: 13 residues. As DNA, the CDR3 is TGTGCCACCAGTCGCAGAGGGGCTGATACGCAGTATTTT. It translates to CATSRRGADTQYF.

The chain is built from TRBV7-9 and TRBJ1-5; 7 bases agree with TRBD1. The germline V gene encodes CDR1 SEHNR and CDR2 FQNEAQ (reference sequence). The CDR3 has 14 amino acids. V gave up 5 bases and J gave up 5 bases; unmatched junction bases: 6. Written as DNA, the CDR3 is TGTGCCAGCAGCCGACAGGGCCCCGATCAGCCCCAGCATTTT. It translates to CASSRQGPDQPQHF. The whole variable domain, remainder taken from reference TRBV7-9 and TRBJ1-5, is DTGVSQNPRHKITKRGQNVTFRCDPISEHNRLYWYRQTLGQGPEFLTYFQNEAQLEKSRLLSDRFSAERPKGSFSTLEIQRTEQGDSAMYLCASSRQGPDQPQHFGDGTRLSIL.

The rearrangement uses TRBV29-1 and TRBJ2-1; 8 nucleotides match TRBD2. CDR3 length: 14 residues. CDR1 and CDR2 from the germline V gene are SQVTM and ANQGSEA. The junction had 6 bases not matched to a gene; V was cut back by 3 bases and J by 5 bases. The CDR3 nucleotides read TGCAGCGTTGACAGGACTAGCCTAGACAATGAGCAGTTCTTC. Its protein is CSVDRTSLDNEQFF.

CDR3 nucleotide sequence: TGTGCCATCAGTGATGGGACAGGGGTCAGGGAGACCCAGTACTTC. Its protein product is CAISDGTGVRETQYF. The chain combines TRBV10-3 with TRBJ2-5; TRBD1 agrees at 10 bases. The CDR3 totals 15 residues. J lost 5 bases, V lost 3 bases, and 6 bases had no gene match. From germline, CDR1 is ENHRY and CDR2 SYGVKD.

This chain links TRBV5-6 with TRBJ2-5; D could derive from TRBD1 or TRBD2 (5 bases each). Trimming pared 5 bases from V and 5 bases from J, leaving 10 bases between. The CDR3 extends over 12 amino acids. CDR1 and CDR2 (germline): SGHDT, YYEEEE. Written as DNA, the CDR3 is TGTGCCAGCAGAATTGGGGACGAGACCCAGTACTTC. Translating it yields CASRIGDETQYF.

The V gene is TRBV28, the J gene TRBJ2-7; 13 bases match TRBD2. Germline V CDR1 and CDR2: MDHEN, SYDVKM. The J segment lost 4 bases and the V segment lost 7 bases, leaving 10 bases of the junction unmatched. The CDR3 sequence is 16 residues long. CDR3 residues: CASNGLAGASQYEQYF. The CDR3, as DNA: TGTGCCAGCAACGGACTAGCGGGAGCTTCGCAGTACGAGCAGTACTTC.

The chain employs TRBV5-4 and TRBJ1-3; D gene uncertain. The V gene's germline CDR1 is SGHNT and CDR2 YYREEE (reference sequence). V was cut by 0 bases and J by 2 bases, with 9 bases left in between. CDR3 length: 15 amino acids. CDR3 nucleotide sequence: TGTGCCAGCAGCTTGGACCTGAGGGCTGGAAACACCATATATTTT. The encoded protein is CASSLDLRAGNTIYF.

This clone was observed a single time. This sequence joins TRBV27 and TRBJ2-1, with D uncertain. The germline gives CDR1 MNHEY, CDR2 SMNVEV (reference sequence). V gave up 5 bases and J gave up 2 bases, with 10 bases separating them. The CDR3 totals 14 residues. CDR3 sequence: CASSPQSPYNEQFF. CDR3 sequence (DNA): TGTGCCAGCAGTCCCCAATCTCCCTACAATGAGCAGTTCTTC.

The rearrangement joins TRBV10-3 to TRBJ2-1; perhaps TRBD2 as D (6 bases). The V gene's germline CDR1 is ENHRY and CDR2 SYGVKD. The V end lost 5 bases, the J end lost 5 bases, and 13 bases lay between the germline ends. The CDR3 covers 14 residues. The CDR3 loop reads CAISSRDWNNEQFF. The CDR3, as DNA: TGTGCCATCAGTTCCCGGGACTGGAACAATGAGCAGTTCTTC.

This chain connects TRBV10-3 to TRBJ2-1; 7 bases map to TRBD1. The CDR3 is 14 amino acids. The germline V gene has CDR1 ENHRY and CDR2 SYGVKD. Unmatched junction bases numbered 1, after V lost 2 bases and J lost 3 bases. The CDR3 sequence: CAISERTGYNEQFF. As DNA, the CDR3 is TGTGCCATCAGTGAGAGGACAGGCTACAATGAGCAGTTCTTC.